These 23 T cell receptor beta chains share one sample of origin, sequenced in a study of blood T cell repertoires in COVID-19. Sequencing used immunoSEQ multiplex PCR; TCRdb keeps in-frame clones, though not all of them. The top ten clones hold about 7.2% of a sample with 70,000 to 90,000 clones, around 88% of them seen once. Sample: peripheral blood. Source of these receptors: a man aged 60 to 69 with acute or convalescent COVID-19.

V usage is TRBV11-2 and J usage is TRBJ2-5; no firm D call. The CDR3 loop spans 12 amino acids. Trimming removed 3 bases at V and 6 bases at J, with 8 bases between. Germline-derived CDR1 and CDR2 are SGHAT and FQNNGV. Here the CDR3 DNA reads TGTGCCAGCAGCTTGGGCCCTCAGACCCAGTACTTC. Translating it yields CASSLGPQTQYF. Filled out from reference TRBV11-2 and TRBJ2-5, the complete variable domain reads EAGVAQSPRYKIIEKRQSVAFWCNPISGHATLYWYQQILGQGPKLLIQFQNNGVVDDSQLPKDRFSAERLKGVDSTLKIQPAKLEDSAVYLCASSLGPQTQYFGPGTRLLVL.

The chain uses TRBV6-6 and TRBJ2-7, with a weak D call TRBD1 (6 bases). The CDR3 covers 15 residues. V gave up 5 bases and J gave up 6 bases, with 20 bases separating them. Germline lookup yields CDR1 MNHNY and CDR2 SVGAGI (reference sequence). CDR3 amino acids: CASSNKQGPASEQYF. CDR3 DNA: TGTGCCAGCAGTAACAAGCAGGGGCCCGCATCCGAGCAGTACTTC.

CDR3 residues: CASSVNQGVVGYTF. The CDR3 DNA sequence: TGTGCCAGCAGCGTTAACCAGGGGGTAGTTGGCTACACCTTC. The chain uses TRBV5-6 and TRBJ1-2, with 7 bases that match TRBD1. After removal of 4 bases from V and 7 bases from J, the junction contained 10 bases not matched to a gene. The CDR3 runs to 14 residues. The germline CDR1 and CDR2 sequences are SGHDT and YYEEEE.

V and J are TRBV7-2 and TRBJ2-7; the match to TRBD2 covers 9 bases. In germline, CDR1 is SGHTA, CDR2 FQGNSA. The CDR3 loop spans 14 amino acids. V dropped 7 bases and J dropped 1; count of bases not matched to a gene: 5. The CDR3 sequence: CASTLGLASYEQYF. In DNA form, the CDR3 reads TGTGCCAGCACCCTAGGACTAGCGTCCTACGAGCAGTACTTC.

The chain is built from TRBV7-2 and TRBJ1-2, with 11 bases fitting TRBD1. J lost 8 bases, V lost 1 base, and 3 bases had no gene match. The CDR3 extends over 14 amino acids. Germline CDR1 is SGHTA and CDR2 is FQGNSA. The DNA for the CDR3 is TGTGCCAGCAGCTTAGGGACAGGGGGCGGGGGCTACACCTTC. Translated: CASSLGTGGGGYTF.

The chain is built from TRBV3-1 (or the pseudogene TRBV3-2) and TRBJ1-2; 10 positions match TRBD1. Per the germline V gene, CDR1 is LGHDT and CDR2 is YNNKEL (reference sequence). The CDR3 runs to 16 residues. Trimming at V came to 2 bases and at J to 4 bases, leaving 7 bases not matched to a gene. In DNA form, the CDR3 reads TGTGCCAGCAGCCAATTCGACAGGGGGCGAGTCTATGGCTACACCTTC. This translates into CASSQFDRGRVYGYTF.

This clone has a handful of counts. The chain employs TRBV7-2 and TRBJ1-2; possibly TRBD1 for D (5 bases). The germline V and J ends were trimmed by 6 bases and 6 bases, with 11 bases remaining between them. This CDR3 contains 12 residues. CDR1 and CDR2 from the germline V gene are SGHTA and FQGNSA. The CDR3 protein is CASRRDSHGYTF. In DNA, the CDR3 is TGTGCCAGCAGACGTGACAGTCATGGCTACACCTTC. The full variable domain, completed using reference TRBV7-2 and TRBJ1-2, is GAGVSQSPSNKVTEKGKDVELRCDPISGHTALYWYRQSLGQGLEFLIYFQGNSAPDKSGLPSDRFSAERTGGSVSTLTIQRTQQEDSAVYLCASRRDSHGYTFGSGTRLTVV.

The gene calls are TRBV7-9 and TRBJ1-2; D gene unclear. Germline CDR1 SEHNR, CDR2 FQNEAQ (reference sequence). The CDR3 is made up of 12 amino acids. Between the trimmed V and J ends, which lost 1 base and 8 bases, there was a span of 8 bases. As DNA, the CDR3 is TGTGCCAGCAGCTTAGTGGCAGGCGGCTACACCTTC. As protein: CASSLVAGGYTF.

The CDR3 loop is CASSGTATNYGYTF. Here the CDR3 DNA reads TGTGCCAGCAGCGGGACAGCCACTAACTATGGCTACACCTTC. This rearrangement joins TRBV11-1 to TRBJ1-2, with 7 positions matching TRBD1. Per the germline V gene, CDR1 is SGHAT and CDR2 is FQDESV (reference sequence). The CDR3 sequence is 14 residues long. V lost 5 bases, J lost 0 bases, and 3 bases stayed unmatched.

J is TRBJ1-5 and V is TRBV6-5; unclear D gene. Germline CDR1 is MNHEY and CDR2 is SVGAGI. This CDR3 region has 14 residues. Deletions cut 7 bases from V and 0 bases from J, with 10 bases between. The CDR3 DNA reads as TGTGCCAGCAAACACAGCGGTAGCAATCAGCCCCAGCATTTT. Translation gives CASKHSGSNQPQHF.

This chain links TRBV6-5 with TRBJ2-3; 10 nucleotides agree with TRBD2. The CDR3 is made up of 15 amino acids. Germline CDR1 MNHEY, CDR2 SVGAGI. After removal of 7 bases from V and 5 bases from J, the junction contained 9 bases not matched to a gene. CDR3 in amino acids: CASKVEWTSGDTQYF. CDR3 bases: TGTGCCAGCAAGGTCGAATGGACTAGCGGAGATACGCAGTATTTT.

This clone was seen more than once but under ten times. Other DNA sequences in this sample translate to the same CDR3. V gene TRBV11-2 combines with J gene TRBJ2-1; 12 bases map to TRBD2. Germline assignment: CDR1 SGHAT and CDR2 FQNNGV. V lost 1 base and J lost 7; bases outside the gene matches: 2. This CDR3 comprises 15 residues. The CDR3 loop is CASSLGLAGGNEQFF. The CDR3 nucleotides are TGTGCCAGCAGCTTAGGTCTAGCGGGAGGGAATGAGCAGTTCTTC. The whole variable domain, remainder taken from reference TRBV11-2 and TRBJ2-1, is EAGVAQSPRYKIIEKRQSVAFWCNPISGHATLYWYQQILGQGPKLLIQFQNNGVVDDSQLPKDRFSAERLKGVDSTLKIQPAKLEDSAVYLCASSLGLAGGNEQFFGPGTRLTVL.

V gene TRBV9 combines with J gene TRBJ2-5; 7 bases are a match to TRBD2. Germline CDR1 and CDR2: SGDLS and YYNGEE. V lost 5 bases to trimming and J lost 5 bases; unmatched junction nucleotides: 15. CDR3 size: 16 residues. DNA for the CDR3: TGTGCCAGCAGTTCGACTAGCTCCAAATTTGGTGAGACCCAGTACTTC. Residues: CASSSTSSKFGETQYF.

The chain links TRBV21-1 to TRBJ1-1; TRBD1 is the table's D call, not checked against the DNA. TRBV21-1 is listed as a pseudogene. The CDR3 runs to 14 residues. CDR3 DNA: TGTGCCAGCGGGACGGACAGGGGGGTCACTGAAGCTTTCTTT. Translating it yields CASGTDRGVTEAFF.

The CDR3 DNA sequence: TGCGCCAGCAGACCCGGGACAGGGTCATATGGCTACACCTTC. Translation: CASRPGTGSYGYTF. V usage is TRBV5-1 and J usage is TRBJ1-2; 9 bases map to TRBD1. Per germline, CDR1 SGHRS and CDR2 YFSETQ. The junction had 7 bases not matched to a gene; V was cut back by 5 bases and J by 5 bases. There are 14 residues in the CDR3.

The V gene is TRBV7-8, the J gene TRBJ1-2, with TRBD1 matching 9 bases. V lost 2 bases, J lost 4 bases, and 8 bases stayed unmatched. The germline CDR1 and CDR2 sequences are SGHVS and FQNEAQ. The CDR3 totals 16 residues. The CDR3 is CASSLSRSGQGYGYTF. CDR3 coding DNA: TGTGCCAGCAGCTTATCCCGCTCGGGACAGGGCTATGGCTACACCTTC. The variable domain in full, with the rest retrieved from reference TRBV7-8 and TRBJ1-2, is GAGVSQSPRYKVAKRGQDVALRCDPISGHVSLFWYQQALGQGPEFLTYFQNEAQLDKSGLPSDRFFAERPEGSVSTLKIQRTQQEDSAVYLCASSLSRSGQGYGYTFGSGTRLTVV.

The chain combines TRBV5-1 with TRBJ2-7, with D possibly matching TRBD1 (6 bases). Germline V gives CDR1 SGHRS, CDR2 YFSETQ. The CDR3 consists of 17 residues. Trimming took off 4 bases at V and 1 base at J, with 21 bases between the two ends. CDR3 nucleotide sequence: TGCGCCAGCAGCCCAGCCCGTGGACAGTATCCTTCCTACGAGCAGTACTTC. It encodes CASSPARGQYPSYEQYF.

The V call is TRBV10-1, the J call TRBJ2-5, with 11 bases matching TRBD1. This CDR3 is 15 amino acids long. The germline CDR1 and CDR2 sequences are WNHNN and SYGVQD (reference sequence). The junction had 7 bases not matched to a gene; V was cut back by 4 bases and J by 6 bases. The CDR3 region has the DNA TGCGCCAGCAGTGGTGGACAGGGGGCCTCGCAGACCCAGTACTTC. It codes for CASSGGQGASQTQYF.

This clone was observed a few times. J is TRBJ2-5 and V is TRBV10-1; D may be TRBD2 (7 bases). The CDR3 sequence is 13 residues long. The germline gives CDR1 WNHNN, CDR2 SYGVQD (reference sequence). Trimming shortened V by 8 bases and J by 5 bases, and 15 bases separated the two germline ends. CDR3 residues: CASPSRGAETQYF. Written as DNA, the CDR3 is TGCGCCAGCCCATCCCGGGGGGCCGAGACCCAGTACTTC.

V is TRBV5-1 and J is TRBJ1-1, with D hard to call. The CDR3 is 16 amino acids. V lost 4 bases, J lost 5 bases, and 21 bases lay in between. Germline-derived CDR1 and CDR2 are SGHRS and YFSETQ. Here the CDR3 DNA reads TGCGCCAGCAGCCCGCGAACCCGCAGCTCGGGTACTGAAGCTTTCTTT. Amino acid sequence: CASSPRTRSSGTEAFF.

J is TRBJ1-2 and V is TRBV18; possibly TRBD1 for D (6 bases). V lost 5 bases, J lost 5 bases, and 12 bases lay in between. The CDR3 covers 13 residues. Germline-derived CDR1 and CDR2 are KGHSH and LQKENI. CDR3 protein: CASSTETGYGYTF. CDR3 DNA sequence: TGTGCCAGCTCAACAGAAACAGGGTATGGCTACACCTTC.

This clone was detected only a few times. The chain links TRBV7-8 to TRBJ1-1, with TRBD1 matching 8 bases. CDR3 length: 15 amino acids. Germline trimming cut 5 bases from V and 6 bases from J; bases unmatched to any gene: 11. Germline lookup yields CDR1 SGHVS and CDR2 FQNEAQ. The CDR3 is CASSLKGTGWAEAFF. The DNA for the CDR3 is TGTGCCAGCAGCCTTAAAGGGACAGGATGGGCTGAAGCTTTCTTT.

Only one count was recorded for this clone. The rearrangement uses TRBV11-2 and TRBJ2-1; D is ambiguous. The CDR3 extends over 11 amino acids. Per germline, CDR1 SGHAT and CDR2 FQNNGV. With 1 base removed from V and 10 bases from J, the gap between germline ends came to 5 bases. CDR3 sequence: CASSLVREQFF. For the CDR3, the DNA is TGTGCCAGCAGCTTAGTGAGGGAGCAGTTCTTC.